What follows describes a single TCR beta chain. What this receptor recognizes is not known. No base quality values were provided; no much bigger clone lies one nucleotide off. The data derive from a study of T cells in localized non-small cell lung cancer (dated by TCRdb to 2020 to 2021). Looking at the study overall: T cell repertoires of some 240 early-stage NSCLC patients were analyzed, with tumors being compared against uninvolved tumor-adjacent lungs. All 220 or so NSCLC patients in the cohort were treatment-naive and had localized lung tumors that were resected. NSCLC patients had a mean age of roughly 64 years, and about 140 were male and more than 90 female. Results the study describes overall, beyond this receptor: A median of roughly 60 of the top 100 tumor clones turned up in the paired uninvolved adjacent lung, and approximately 30 of those clones also ranked among the top 100 of that same adjacent lung. Because of the exploratory design, TCR variables were selected using unadjusted p-values without false-discovery rate correction. Higher T cell density in blood was associated with longer overall survival, whereas higher clonality in adjacent lung was associated with shorter survival. The highest T cell clonality was observed in uninvolved tumor-adjacent lung, where clonality exceeded that of tumor, suggesting that antigenic responses were more focused in uninvolved tumor-adjacent lung. Multi-region tumor sequencing was not performed, so intratumor heterogeneity could not be excluded.

At diagnosis, peripheral blood, uninvolved tumor-adjacent lung and tumor were collected and were preserved as a mix of fresh-frozen and FFPE material. For TCR repertoire profiling, the blood samples were analyzed as peripheral blood mononuclear cells. The immunoSEQ Assay was used to sequence TCR beta CDR3 regions from DNA. Regarding the original processing steps: T cell density was computed as TCR beta template counts normalized to usable DNA estimated by amplifying housekeeping genes. Richness was estimated with the preseqR package, extrapolating to 400,000 templates for PBMC samples and 120,000 templates for tissue samples. Clonality was calculated as one minus Pielou's evenness. Tissue-enriched TCRs were identified through differential abundance testing performed on productive amino-acid clonotypes, with a minimum total count of 5 and an alpha of 0.1. The Jaccard Index and the Morisita Overlap Index were used to measure how much the repertoires overlapped between compartments. GLIPH grouped TCR beta CDR3s together with public tetramer-defined viral CDR3s, and a viral motif had to include at least three viral sequences and also show V-gene enrichment. The table was pulled from immuneACCESS by TCRdb, which kept in-frame rearrangements only. Such tables lose some clones; where checked, under half of the loss comes from unresolved V genes, and the rest has no known cause. Clonal size and the V and J genes are those of that table, whereas D and trimming came from the DNA. Counted in this sample were about 14,000 clones; around 85% of them appeared once. The leading ten clones occupy under 5.5% of the sample.

Here the sequenced sample was peripheral blood, taken before any cancer treatment. This TCR was recovered from a woman aged 40-69 years with stage I lung adenocarcinoma.

The DNA is TGTGCCAGCAGTTCAAGGGTAAGGACAGGGGGCGATGGCACTGAAGCTTTCTTT. It translates to CASSSRVRTGGDGTEAFF. The V gene is TRBV21-1 and the J gene is TRBJ1-1; TRBD1 is the table's D call, not checked against the DNA. TRBV21-1 is designated a pseudogene. The CDR3, cysteine through phenylalanine, is 18 amino acids long. Here the CDR3 DNA is all that survives: 54 bases in frame from base 1.